The entry that follows covers one T cell receptor (beta chain) sequence. The target antigen is unknown. This entry comes from a study of OX40 agonist ivuxolimab in advanced cancers. Study-level information: Of the participants, roughly 40% had some prior anti-PD-1, anti-PD-L1 or anti-CTLA-4 therapy, which was allowed. Notes on the study in general: Also showing low normalized T-cell clonal expansion were some of the nonresponders. More expanded clones were found, on average, in CD8+ than in CD4+ T cells. Clonal expansion from baseline to week 6 occurred in both CD4+ and CD8+ T cells.

TCRdb keeps only in-frame clones here, not all; method: immunoSEQ multiplex PCR. The repertoire holds about 70,000 clones, approximately 78% seen once, with about 5% in the top ten. The sequenced sample was CD4+ or CD8+ T cells sorted from blood, obtained in a trial of the OX40 agonist ivuxolimab. The origin of this receptor is an adult with an advanced solid tumor such as melanoma, head and neck, liver or kidney cancer.

CDR3 sequence: CASSLGLSYTDTQYF. CDR3 bases: TGTGCCAGCAGCCTCGGACTGTCGTACACAGATACGCAGTATTTT. This chain connects TRBV11-3 to TRBJ2-3; the D gene is possibly TRBD2 (5 bases). CDR3 length: 15 residues. V lost 5 bases and J lost 2, with 14 bases in between. The germline V gene has CDR1 SGHNT and CDR2 YENEEA.